Given below is one TCR beta chain in context. The TCRbeta library incorporated unique molecular identifiers. TCRdb recomputed calls from the PCR reads with MiXCR, one row per CDR3 protein. The sample holds more than 250,000 distinct CDR3 sequences; nearly 10% are singletons and the top ten take 10%. This entry comes from a study of T-cell reconstitution after alpha-beta-depleted transplantation in children. V gave up 5 bases and J gave up 2 bases, with 12 bases separating them. The CDR3 spans 14 residues. This receptor was obtained from a human donor who donated a stem cell graft to a child with SCID. Sequencing was performed on PBMCs from the stem cell graft donor, taken from the stem cell graft. The J gene is TRBJ1-2, the V gene TRBV12-3 or TRBV12-4; D may be TRBD1 (5 bases). CDR3 sequence reads: CASSGDSTNYGYTF. CDR3 sequence (DNA): TGTGCCAGCAGTGGGGACTCGACAAACTATGGCTACACCTTC.